This TCR beta chain was sequenced in a study of blood T cell repertoires in COVID-19. About the research overall: Both acute and convalescent COVID-19 samples were obtained from the United States, Italy and Spain.

Assay used: immunoSEQ multiplex PCR; TCRdb lists only in-frame clones, some missing. This table holds approximately 15,000 clones, about four fifths found once. The V gene's germline CDR1 is LGHNT and CDR2 FRNRAP. With 6 bases removed from V and 7 bases from J, the gap between germline ends came to 13 bases. The CDR3 contains 13 residues. Sequenced sample: peripheral blood. The chain employs TRBV12-5 and TRBJ1-5; maybe TRBD1 (6 bases). The TCR originated in a woman aged 55 to 70 with acute or convalescent COVID-19. CDR3 protein: CASGETRGQPQHF. CDR3 nucleotides: TGTGCTAGTGGGGAAACCAGGGGACAGCCCCAGCATTTT.